The next 14 T cell receptor beta chains were all read from a single sample in a study of T-cell memory formation after mild COVID-19. One entry per CDR3 protein, called by TCRdb with MiXCR from the 5' RACE reads. This sample carries about 290,000 distinct CDR3 sequences, 15% to 20% of them seen once, and the ten largest clones take 22%. The sequencing sample was made of PBMCs or a T cell subset sorted from them (not recorded which). These TCRs come from a man between 18 and 35 years old who had mild COVID-19 (a few samples of this study predate the infection). Cell type and time point are not known.

The table lists this clonotype with a few counts. V usage is TRBV10-2 and J usage is TRBJ2-1; 7 nucleotides line up with TRBD2. The CDR3 contains 15 residues. Germline V gene sequence: CDR1 WSHSY, CDR2 SAAADI. Trimming removed 5 bases from V and 4 bases from J; junction bases left unmatched: 8. In DNA form, the CDR3 reads TGCGCCAGCAGTCCTCAGCGGGACTATTACAATGAGCAGTTCTTC. This encodes CASSPQRDYYNEQFF.

This clonotype has only a few counts. V gene TRBV11-2 combines with J gene TRBJ1-5; no clear D. V lost 2 bases and J lost 1, with 3 bases in between. The length of the CDR3 is 13 residues. The germline V gene encodes CDR1 SGHAT and CDR2 FQNNGV. For the CDR3, the DNA is TGTGCCAGCAGCTTACACAGCAATCAGCCCCAGCATTTT. Protein sequence: CASSLHSNQPQHF.

This clonotype appeared many times. The chain uses TRBV4-1 and TRBJ2-3; tentative D call: TRBD1 (6 bases). The CDR3 contains 15 residues. CDR1 and CDR2 from the germline V gene are MGHRA and YSYEKL. V was shortened by 0 bases and J by 4 bases, with 11 bases between the two germline ends. CDR3 residues: CASSQEVTGPDTQYF. The CDR3 coding sequence is TGCGCCAGCAGCCAAGAGGTAACAGGGCCAGATACGCAGTATTTT.

Here the CDR3 reads CASSFGQPNYGYTF. In nucleotides, the CDR3 is TGCGCCAGCAGCTTCGGACAGCCTAACTATGGCTACACCTTC. The rearrangement joins TRBV5-1 to TRBJ1-2, with D maybe TRBD1 (6 bases). The CDR3 length is 14 residues. V was trimmed by 2 bases and J by 0 bases, leaving 8 bases between them. Germline V gene lookup returns CDR1 SGHRS and CDR2 YFSETQ.

This chain links TRBV18 with TRBJ2-6; 9 bases are shared with TRBD1. The length of the CDR3 is 17 residues. The germline gives CDR1 KGHSH, CDR2 LQKENI. The V segment lost 4 bases and the J segment 1 base; nucleotides outside the gene matches: 5. The CDR3 region is CASSRDGTGSGANVLTF. CDR3 sequence (DNA): TGTGCCAGCTCACGCGATGGGACAGGGTCTGGGGCCAACGTCCTGACTTTC.

The chain recombines TRBV13 with TRBJ1-1, with 9 positions matching TRBD1. This CDR3 contains 13 residues. Germline V gene lookup returns CDR1 PRHDT and CDR2 FYEKMQ (reference sequence). Trimming cost V 5 bases and J 10 bases; bases outside gene matches: 8. For the CDR3, the DNA is TGTGCCAGCAGCCCTCGGACAGGGGTAACAGCTTTCTTT. Residues: CASSPRTGVTAFF.

In this sample, this clonotype turned up a few times. The chain's CDR3 is CASSPDRALLSEQYV. The DNA of the CDR3 is TGTGCCAGCAGCCCCGACAGGGCTCTCTTGTCTGAGCAGTACGTC. V gene TRBV5-6 combines with J gene TRBJ2-7, with 7 bases fitting TRBD1. Germline assignment: CDR1 SGHDT and CDR2 YYEEEE. Trimming at V came to 4 bases and at J to 7 bases, leaving 14 bases not matched to a gene. The CDR3 runs 15 residues.

There are a few counts of this clonotype. The gene calls are TRBV7-9 and TRBJ2-5; 12 nucleotides line up with TRBD2. From germline, CDR1 is SEHNR and CDR2 FQNEAQ (reference sequence). This CDR3 is built from 15 residues. V was clipped by 0 bases and J by 4 bases; unmatched bases: 0. CDR3 DNA: TGTGCCAGCAGCTTAGCGACTAGCGGGGGAGAGACCCAGTACTTC. Translation: CASSLATSGGETQYF.

In its sample, this clonotype was seen many times. The gene calls are TRBV28 and TRBJ2-1; D gene ambiguous. This CDR3 comprises 12 residues. From germline, CDR1 is MDHEN and CDR2 SYDVKM. Trimming removed 6 bases from V and 5 bases from J, with 8 bases in between. CDR3 loop: CASSLLNNEQFF. CDR3 sequence (DNA): TGTGCCAGCAGCCTTTTGAACAATGAGCAGTTCTTC.

This clonotype was observed a handful of times. The V call is TRBV7-9, the J call TRBJ2-1; 12 bases match TRBD2. After removal of 1 base from V and 2 bases from J, the junction contained 3 bases not matched to a gene. Germline assignment: CDR1 SEHNR and CDR2 FQNEAQ (reference sequence). This CDR3 is 17 amino acids long. CDR3 coding DNA: TGTGCCAGCAGCTTAGAATGGACTAGCGGGGCCTACAATGAGCAGTTCTTC. It translates to CASSLEWTSGAYNEQFF.

The rearrangement uses TRBV10-3 and TRBJ2-1; 7 bases fit TRBD2. The CDR3 runs 15 residues. With 7 bases clipped from V and 3 bases from J, the junction kept 9 bases outside the gene matches. Per the germline V gene, CDR1 is ENHRY and CDR2 is SYGVKD. CDR3 sequence: CAITSAGGNYNEQFF. CDR3 DNA: TGTGCCATCACAAGCGCCGGGGGGAACTACAATGAGCAGTTCTTC.

The V call is TRBV20-1, the J call TRBJ1-1; 7 bases agree with TRBD1. In germline, CDR1 is DFQATT, CDR2 SNEGSKA (reference sequence). The J segment lost 4 bases and the V segment lost 1 base, leaving 18 bases of the junction unmatched. CDR3 size: 18 residues. The DNA of the CDR3 is TGCAGTGCTAGAGGGGCCAGACAGGGCAGATTCTTGGGCACTGAAGCTTTCTTT. Translation: CSARGARQGRFLGTEAFF.

CDR3 region: CASSLQGLRTQYF. The CDR3 DNA follows: TGTGCCAGCAGTTTACAGGGACTAAGGACCCAGTACTTC. The chain joins TRBV28 to TRBJ2-5, with 7 bases matching TRBD2. This CDR3 spans 13 amino acids. CDR1 is MDHEN, CDR2 SYDVKM, per germline. After removal of 2 bases from V and 7 bases from J, the junction contained 4 bases not matched to a gene.

This clonotype was counted only a few times. The chain joins TRBV5-1 to TRBJ2-1; D is unclear. With 4 bases removed from V and 8 bases from J, the gap between germline ends came to 16 bases. The CDR3 runs to 14 residues. CDR1 SGHRS and CDR2 YFSETQ come from the germline V gene. The CDR3 bases are TGCGCCAGCAGCCTCACAAAAAACGGACATGAGCAGTTCTTC. Its protein product is CASSLTKNGHEQFF.